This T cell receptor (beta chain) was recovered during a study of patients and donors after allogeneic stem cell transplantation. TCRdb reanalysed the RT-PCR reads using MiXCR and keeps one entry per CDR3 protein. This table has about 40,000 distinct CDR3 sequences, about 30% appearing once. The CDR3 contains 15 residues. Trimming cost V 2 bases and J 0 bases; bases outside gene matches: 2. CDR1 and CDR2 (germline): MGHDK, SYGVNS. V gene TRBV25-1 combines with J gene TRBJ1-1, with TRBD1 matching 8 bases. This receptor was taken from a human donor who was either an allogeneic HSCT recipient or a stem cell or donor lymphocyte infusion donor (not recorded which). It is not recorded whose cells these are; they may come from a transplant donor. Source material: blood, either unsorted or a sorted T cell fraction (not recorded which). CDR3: CASSELGQVNTEAFF. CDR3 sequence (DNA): TGTGCCAGCAGTGAACTGGGACAGGTGAACACTGAAGCTTTCTTT.